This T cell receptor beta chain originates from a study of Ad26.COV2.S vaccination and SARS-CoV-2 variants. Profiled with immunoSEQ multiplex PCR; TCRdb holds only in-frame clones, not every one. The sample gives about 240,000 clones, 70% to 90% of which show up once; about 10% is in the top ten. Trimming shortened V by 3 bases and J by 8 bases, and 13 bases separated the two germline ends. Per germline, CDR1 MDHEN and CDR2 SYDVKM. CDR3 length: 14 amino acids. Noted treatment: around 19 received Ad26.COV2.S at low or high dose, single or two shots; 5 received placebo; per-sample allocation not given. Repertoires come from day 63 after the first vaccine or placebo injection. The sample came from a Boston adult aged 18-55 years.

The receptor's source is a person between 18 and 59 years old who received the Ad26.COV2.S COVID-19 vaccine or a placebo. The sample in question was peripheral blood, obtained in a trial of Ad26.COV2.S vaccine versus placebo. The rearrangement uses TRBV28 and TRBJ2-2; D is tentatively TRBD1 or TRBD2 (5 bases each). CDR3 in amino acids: CASSLQGRRGELFF. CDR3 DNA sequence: TGTGCCAGCAGTTTGCAGGGTCGGAGGGGGGAGCTGTTTTTT.